A single count supports the clone carrying this T cell receptor (beta chain). The data were taken from a study of blood T cell repertoires in COVID-19. Study as a whole: Material from acute and convalescent COVID-19 was sourced from the United States, Italy and Spain. T cells, B-cell-depleted T cells, or PBMCs provided the cDNA or gDNA that served as material.

The data were produced by immunoSEQ multiplex PCR, yet TCRdb's version contains in-frame clones alone and is incomplete. The sample consists of about 99,000 clones, more than 65% of them appearing once. CDR3 length: 16 residues. J was trimmed by 5 bases and V by 2 bases; bases with no gene match: 8. Looked up from germline, CDR1 is SGHTA and CDR2 is FQGNSA. The chain employs TRBV7-2 and TRBJ2-5, with 10 bases fitting TRBD2. This TCR was recovered from an elderly woman with active or convalescent COVID-19. The sample comprised peripheral blood. This chain's CDR3 is CASSLRPSGREETQYF. The CDR3 DNA reads as TGTGCCAGCAGCTTACGTCCTAGCGGGAGAGAGGAGACCCAGTACTTC.